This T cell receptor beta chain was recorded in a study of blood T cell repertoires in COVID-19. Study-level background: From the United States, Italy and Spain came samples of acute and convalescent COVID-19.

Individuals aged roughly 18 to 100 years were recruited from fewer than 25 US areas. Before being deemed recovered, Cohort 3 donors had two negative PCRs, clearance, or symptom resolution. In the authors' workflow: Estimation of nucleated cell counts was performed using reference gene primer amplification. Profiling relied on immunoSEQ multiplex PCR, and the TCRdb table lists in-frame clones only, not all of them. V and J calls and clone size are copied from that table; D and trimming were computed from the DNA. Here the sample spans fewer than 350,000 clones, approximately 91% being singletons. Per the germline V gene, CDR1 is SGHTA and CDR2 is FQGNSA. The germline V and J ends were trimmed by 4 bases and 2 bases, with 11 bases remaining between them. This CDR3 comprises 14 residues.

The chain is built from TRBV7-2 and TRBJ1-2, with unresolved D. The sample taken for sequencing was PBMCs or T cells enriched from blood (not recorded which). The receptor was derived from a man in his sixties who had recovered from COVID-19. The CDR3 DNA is TGTGCCAGCAGCTCGAACGCTGAGAACTATGGCTACACCTTC. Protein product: CASSSNAENYGYTF.